The present T cell receptor (beta chain) was sequenced within a study of cytomegalovirus exposure and HLA in healthy donors. Study observations and caveats: Follow-up analysis later connected one missense variant in DCLRE1C with trimming of TCR beta V- and J-genes. Judged likely to be a sequencing artifact was a cluster of highly shared sequence variants. Earlier results showed most TCR beta V segments being productive about 87% or about 30% of the time.

The PCR ran on 60 Vbeta and 13 Jbeta primers. TCRdb's table, derived via immunoSEQ multiplex PCR, lists solely in-frame clones and lacks some. This table holds about 130,000 clones. This CDR3 region has 14 residues. Per the germline V gene, CDR1 is SEHNR and CDR2 is FQNEAQ (reference sequence). The ends lost 5 bases at V and 2 bases at J; junction bases unmatched: 4. Turning to this clone: Its antigen is not identified.

The origin of this receptor is a woman aged 55-69 years in good health and CMV-seronegative. The sequencing input was PBMCs. The rearrangement uses TRBV7-9 and TRBJ2-7; 9 bases line up with TRBD1. CDR3 nucleotides: TGTGCCAGCAGCCCGGGACAGGGTCCCTACGAGCAGTACTTC. Translation: CASSPGQGPYEQYF.